This T cell receptor beta chain stems from a study of read filtering for tumor transcriptome and immune sequencing. Study-level background: TCR-mapped reads were about 4.05 to 10.27 million with IR-seq versus about 80 to 1273 with RNA-seq.

This clonotype was seen once. This may come from a read error, since a much larger clone is one base off. This library used around 400 ng RNA and molecular barcoded adaptors spanning alpha/delta and beta/gamma chains. MiXCR, run by TCRdb on the reads, gives a single entry per CDR3 protein. This sample yields over 45,000 distinct CDR3 sequences, of which about a fifth are seen a single time; over 35% belongs to the top ten. The CDR3 has 14 residues. CDR1 is MNHNS and CDR2 is SASEGT in the germline V gene. The V gene is TRBV6-1, the J gene TRBJ2-1; TRBD1 is a possible D gene (6 bases). Sequencing used a population of CD138-negative cells sorted from bone marrow. The sequence was collected from a donor at least 40 years old with multiple myeloma. The CDR3 coding sequence is TGTGCCTGCAGTGAACAGGGCTCCTACAATGAGCAGTTCTTC. It is translated as CACSEQGSYNEQFF.